This T cell receptor beta chain was documented in a study of T cell repertoires in cytomegalovirus infection. Study-wide context: Recently described HLA-C-restricted plus well-studied HLA-B-restricted CMV epitopes were used. TCR beta signatures that were public indicated CMV infection and matching HLA type.

A remark on this clonotype: Antigen specificity is unknown.

TCRdb passed the reads through MiXCR, listing each CDR3 protein once. The data show some 940,000 distinct CDR3 sequences, less than 40% seen once. The study, taken as a whole, reports: The study identified carriers of CMV plus the relevant HLA from cumulative public TCR beta family frequency.

Germline values: CDR1 SGHVS, CDR2 FQNEAQ. V was trimmed by 8 bases and J by 6 bases, leaving 6 bases between them. The CDR3 runs 10 residues. This TCR derives from a human donor in good health (CMV status not recorded). Some clones in this sample may be carry-over from other donors' samples. Sequencing was performed on cultured CD8+ T cells from PBMCs, taken from culture after CMV antigen stimulation. The rearrangement links TRBV7-8 to TRBJ2-3, with unresolved D. DNA of the CDR3: TGTGCCAGCGAAGGGGATACGCAGTATTTT. This translates into CASEGDTQYF.